These 18 T cell receptor beta chains came from one sample sequenced in a study of T cell responses to AZD1222 COVID-19 vaccine. Profiled with immunoSEQ multiplex PCR; TCRdb holds only in-frame clones, not every one. The table records about 130,000 clones, 89% of them present only once. The sample here was peripheral blood, taken on day 0 of AZD1222 vaccination. These receptors originate from an adult in good health.

V usage is TRBV7-9 and J usage is TRBJ2-1, with TRBD2 matching 8 bases. This CDR3 contains 13 residues. With 7 bases clipped from V and 6 bases from J, the junction kept 5 bases outside the gene matches. The germline V gene has CDR1 SEHNR and CDR2 FQNEAQ (reference sequence). CDR3 loop: CASTTGGPNEQFF. CDR3 coding DNA: TGTGCCAGCACCACGGGGGGGCCCAATGAGCAGTTCTTC.

The J gene is TRBJ2-7, the V gene TRBV6-5; tentative D call: TRBD1 (6 bases). The V gene lost 6 bases and the J gene lost 1 base, with 7 bases spanning the gap. The CDR3 is 12 residues long. Looked up from germline, CDR1 is MNHEY and CDR2 is SVGAGI. The CDR3 sequence is CASRTGSYEQYF. In DNA, the CDR3 is TGTGCCAGCAGGACAGGATCCTACGAGCAGTACTTC.

The genes are TRBV25-1 and TRBJ1-2; D ambiguous. The CDR3 runs to 16 residues. CDR1 and CDR2 (germline): MGHDK, SYGVNS. V lost 1 base, J lost 3 bases, and 15 bases lay in between. CDR3 sequence: CASSEWAMTGHYGYTF. The CDR3 DNA sequence: TGTGCCAGCAGTGAATGGGCGATGACGGGCCACTATGGCTACACCTTC.

V is TRBV3-1 (or the pseudogene TRBV3-2) and J is TRBJ2-1, with D perhaps matching TRBD1 or TRBD2 (6 bases each). Trimming pared 3 bases from V and 8 bases from J, leaving 14 bases between. CDR1 is LGHDT, CDR2 YNNKEL, per germline (reference sequence). The CDR3 runs to 14 residues. CDR3 protein: CASSHFSGADEQFF. For the CDR3, the DNA is TGTGCCAGCAGCCACTTCTCGGGGGCGGATGAGCAGTTCTTC.

The gene calls are TRBV11-3 and TRBJ2-1; 8 bases fit TRBD1. Germline V gives CDR1 SGHNT, CDR2 YENEEA. V lost 1 base and J lost 6; bases outside the gene matches: 5. The CDR3 totals 15 residues. The CDR3 coding sequence is TGTGCCAGCAGCTTAGGGACAGGGCACACCAATGAGCAGTTCTTC. Amino acids: CASSLGTGHTNEQFF.

The chain joins TRBV6-2 or TRBV6-3 to TRBJ2-7; 8 bases are a match to TRBD2. This CDR3 is built from 15 residues. Germline V gene lookup returns CDR1 MNHEY and CDR2 SVGEGT. V lost 6 bases, J lost 7 bases, and 14 bases stayed unmatched. CDR3 protein: CASSSAWEAGGEQYF. In nucleotides, the CDR3 is TGTGCCAGCAGCTCCGCATGGGAGGCGGGGGGTGAGCAGTACTTC.

The V gene is TRBV30, the J gene TRBJ1-1; 7 bases map to TRBD1. The CDR3 runs to 13 residues. Germline V CDR1 and CDR2: GTSNPN, SVGIG (reference sequence). Unmatched junction bases numbered 8, after V lost 1 base and J lost 9 bases. The CDR3 is CAWSAYGQEKAFF. The CDR3, as DNA: TGTGCCTGGAGTGCCTACGGACAGGAGAAAGCTTTCTTT.

This sequence joins TRBV7-9 and TRBJ1-6, with no clear D. V lost 6 bases and J lost 10, with 10 bases in between. This CDR3 comprises 12 residues. The germline gives CDR1 SEHNR, CDR2 FQNEAQ (reference sequence). CDR3 residues: CASSHEGSPLHF. DNA of the CDR3: TGTGCCAGCAGTCATGAGGGCTCACCCCTCCACTTT.

This clone came up once. V usage is TRBV28 and J usage is TRBJ2-4; D possibly uses TRBD1 or TRBD2 (5 bases each). The V gene lost 2 bases and the J gene lost 1 base, with 12 bases spanning the gap. Germline values: CDR1 MDHEN, CDR2 SYDVKM. The CDR3 consists of 16 residues. Here the CDR3 DNA reads TGTGCCAGCAGTTTACGGTCCGGGGACGCCAAAAACATTCAGTACTTC. It yields the protein CASSLRSGDAKNIQYF.

This clone was seen more than once but under ten times. V is TRBV30 and J is TRBJ1-4; D ambiguous. The CDR3 is 13 amino acids. Trimming removed 0 bases from V and 8 bases from J, with 10 bases in between. Germline-derived CDR1 and CDR2 are GTSNPN and SVGIG (reference sequence). The CDR3: CAWSVPTSEKLFF. The CDR3 DNA follows: TGTGCCTGGAGTGTACCCACTTCCGAAAAACTGTTTTTT.

The V and J genes are TRBV7-2 and TRBJ2-7; D is possibly TRBD2 (5 bases). V lost 3 bases and J 0 bases, leaving 12 bases between the germline ends. This CDR3 has 15 residues. CDR1 and CDR2 (germline): SGHTA, FQGNSA. CDR3 coding DNA: TGTGCCAGCAGCTTCGATGTCACTAGCTCCTACGAGCAGTACTTC. This sequence encodes CASSFDVTSSYEQYF.

This rearrangement joins TRBV6-5 to TRBJ2-1; 9 bases are a match to TRBD2. Per the germline V gene, CDR1 is MNHEY and CDR2 is SVGAGI. This CDR3 has 16 residues. The ends lost 0 bases at V and 8 bases at J; junction bases unmatched: 8. CDR3 nucleotide sequence: TGTGCCAGCAGTTACTCGGGGCTAGCGGGATATTATGAGCAGTTCTTC. Encoded protein: CASSYSGLAGYYEQFF.

The V gene is TRBV21-1, the J gene TRBJ2-5; no DNA check was done on the table's D call, TRBD1. TRBV21-1 is classified as a pseudogene. The CDR3 has 23 amino acids. CDR3 protein: CASSSRDLGETGANRRVQETQYF. CDR3 coding DNA: TGTGCCAGCAGCAGCCGTGATCTGGGAGAGACAGGGGCAAACCGGAGAGTACAAGAGACCCAGTACTTC.

The J gene is TRBJ1-2, the V gene TRBV27; D is perhaps TRBD1 (6 bases). V lost 0 bases and J lost 3, with 14 bases in between. The CDR3 contains 16 residues. The germline V gene has CDR1 MNHEY and CDR2 SMNVEV (reference sequence). CDR3 DNA sequence: TGTGCCAGCAGTTTATCGAACCAGGGGTATCACTATGGCTACACCTTC. Residues: CASSLSNQGYHYGYTF.

This clone came up once. This chain uses TRBV4-3 with TRBJ1-2, with 9 bases identical to TRBD1. V gave up 4 bases and J gave up 6 bases; unmatched junction bases: 3. The length of the CDR3 is 13 residues. Germline V lookup: CDR1 LGHNA, CDR2 YSLEER. The DNA for the CDR3 is TGCGCCAGCAGCCGGGACAGGGTCCATGGCTACACCTTC. Its protein product is CASSRDRVHGYTF.

With respect to this clone: A junction boundary mismatches the germline segment, possibly from a read error. V is TRBV23-1 and J is TRBJ2-2; the match to TRBD1 covers 9 bases. TRBV23-1 is an open reading frame, and its role is uncertain. This CDR3 has 16 amino acids. CDR3 protein: CARSRPGQGNTGELFF. In DNA form, the CDR3 reads TGCGCCCGCAGTCGCCCGGGACAGGGAAACACCGGGGAGCTGTTTTTT.

This clone showed up just once. This rearrangement joins TRBV5-5 to TRBJ1-5, with 9 positions matching TRBD1. The CDR3 totals 16 residues. Trimming cost V 0 bases and J 7 bases; bases outside gene matches: 8. Germline V gene data show CDR1 as SGHKS and CDR2 as YYEKEE (reference sequence). The CDR3: CASSLELQGALQPQHF. In DNA form, the CDR3 reads TGTGCCAGCAGCTTGGAGTTACAGGGGGCATTGCAGCCCCAGCATTTT.

The rearrangement uses TRBV2 and TRBJ1-2, with 9 bases matching TRBD1. Germline CDR1 SNHLY, CDR2 FYNNEI. This CDR3 region has 14 residues. Trimming took 11 bases from V and 4 from J; bases not matched to a gene: 11. The CDR3 protein is CAGVPGQGSYGYTF. CDR3 DNA: TGTGCCGGGGTCCCGGGACAGGGATCCTATGGCTACACCTTC.